This entry concerns a single T cell receptor (beta chain). There is no known antigen for this receptor. Per-base qualities were not stored, and no clone one base away is much larger. Between the V and J ends, shortened by 2 bases and 0 bases respectively, the junction contains 8 bases. From a lookup of the germline V gene, CDR1 and CDR2 are MNHEY and SVGAGI. The CDR3 sequence holds 15 residues, the cysteine and phenylalanine included. The CDR3 DNA has 45 bases and is translated from base 1. This record belongs to a study of control samples from healthy donors and cancer patients (dated by TCRdb to the early 2020s). Libraries were built with the immunoSEQ multiplex PCR assay. TCRdb obtained this table from immuneACCESS and retained in-frame rearrangements with V and J assigned. These tables miss some clones; where compared with another copy, unresolved V genes account for less than half of the shortfall, and the remainder is unexplained. Recorded for this sample are over 200,000 clones; over 70% of them occurred a single time. The biggest ten clones account for less than 15% of the sample.

Sequenced input: PBMCs. The sequence was collected from a woman aged 60-75 years with lung cancer. Here the chain combines TRBV6-5 and TRBJ1-3; the D gene lacks a confident call. The nucleotide sequence is TGTGCCAGCAGTTACGACTCGAGCTCTGGAAACACCATATATTTT. This encodes CASSYDSSSGNTIYF.